This is a list of T cell receptor beta chains from one sample in a study of T cells after somatic rescue of genetic block. TCRdb's copy holds only in-frame clones and misses some; the assay was immunoSEQ multiplex PCR. This sample has 100,000 to 120,000 clones; 75% to 95% occur once, and the top ten carry more than 1.4%. The sample consisted of peripheral blood mononuclear cells (PBMCs). The receptors were gathered from a woman aged 18 to 35. Both conserved end residues are part of each CDR3. The order of the fields is D gene, J gene, V gene, clone size, CDR3 DNA, CDR3 protein. A D gene is named only where the DNA matches it firmly. Expanded clones are given a class, and other clones once, few, many or no size at all.

>.|TRBJ2-7|TRBV28|.
TGTGCCAGCAAGGGGGGCGAAACCTACGAGCAGTACTTC
CASKGGETYEQYF
>.|TRBJ2-3|TRBV6-4|.
TGTGCCAGCAGTGCCTCTAGCACAGATACGCAGTATTTT
CASSASSTDTQYF
>TRBD2|TRBJ2-7|TRBV7-2|.
TGTGCCAGCAGCTTAATAGCTAGCGGGGGAACCTACGAGCAGTACTTC
CASSLIASGGTYEQYF
>.|TRBJ2-2|TRBV5-4|.
TGTGCCAGCAGCTTGTCGGGGGGCGCGGGCGGGGAGCTGTTTTTT
CASSLSGGAGGELFF
>.|TRBJ1-6|TRBV5-6|.
TGTGCCAGCAGCTTGGGACCGTACCAGACTAATTCACCCCTCCACTTT
CASSLGPYQTNSPLHF
>.|TRBJ1-5|TRBV18|.
TGTGCCAGCTCCCCACCCGGCAGCCTCAATCAGCCCCAGCATTTT
CASSPPGSLNQPQHF
>.|TRBJ1-2|TRBV4-3|.
TGCGCCAGCAGCCCCTCGGTGGACGGGGATGGCTTTGGTGGCTACACCTTC
CASSPSVDGDGFGGYTF
>.|TRBJ1-1|TRBV5-1|.
TGCGCCAGCAGCTTGGACATTCACACTGAAGCTTTCTTT
CASSLDIHTEAFF
>TRBD1|TRBJ2-2|TRBV5-4|.
TGTGCCAGCAGCTTTGGACAGGGGAACACCGGGGAGCTGTTTTTT
CASSFGQGNTGELFF
>.|TRBJ1-5|TRBV18|few
TGTGCCAGCTCCCGGACTCGGGATCAGCCCCAGCATTTT
CASSRTRDQPQHF
>TRBD1|TRBJ2-7|TRBV5-6|once
TGTGCCAGCAGCTTGGAGACACAGGGGGAGCAGTACTTC
CASSLETQGEQYF
>TRBD1|TRBJ1-2|TRBV5-1|few
TGCGCCAGCAGCACCGGACAGGGGAATAACTATGGCTACACCTTC
CASSTGQGNNYGYTF
>.|TRBJ1-4|TRBV15|.
TGTGCCACCAGCAGAGATGCAGGGTCGGAAAAACTGTTTTTT
CATSRDAGSEKLFF
>.|TRBJ1-1|TRBV6-5|.
TGTGCCAGCAGTTACTGGTCTGCAAACACTGAAGCTTTCTTT
CASSYWSANTEAFF
>.|TRBJ2-6|TRBV25-1|.
TGTGCCAGCAGTGGCCCAGGGTCCGGGGCCAACGTCCTGACTTTC
CASSGPGSGANVLTF
>TRBD1|TRBJ1-1|TRBV9|few
TGTGCCAGCAGCGTCACGACAGGGAATACTGAAGCTTTCTTT
CASSVTTGNTEAFF
>TRBD2|TRBJ2-3|TRBV18|.
TGTGCCAGCTCACCCTGGACTAGCGGGGGGGACACAGATACGCAGTATTTT
CASSPWTSGGDTDTQYF
>.|TRBJ2-2|TRBV30|.
TGTGCCTGGAGTGTTGTGTTCGGCTCCACCGGGGAGCTGTTTTTT
CAWSVVFGSTGELFF
>.|TRBJ2-5|TRBV6-1|.
TGTGCCAGCAGCCCCTGGGTCGCCTTTGGGACCCAGTACTTC
CASSPWVAFGTQYF
>TRBD1|TRBJ1-2|TRBV6-1|once
TGTGCCAGCACCCCAGGGACAGGAAACTATGGCTACACCTTC
CASTPGTGNYGYTF
>.|TRBJ1-3|TRBV18|.
TGTGCCAGCTCCCTCAACAGCCCGGACAGAATCTCTGGAAACACCATATATTTT
CASSLNSPDRISGNTIYF
>.|TRBJ2-3|TRBV7-2|.
TGTGCCAGCAGCTTAGAGACAGGTCTTAGAGATACGCAGTATTTT
CASSLETGLRDTQYF
>TRBD1|TRBJ1-5|TRBV5-1|.
TGCGCCAGCAGCCCAGGACAGGGAAATCAGCCCCAGCATTTT
CASSPGQGNQPQHF
>.|TRBJ1-3|TRBV4-2|.
TGTGCCAGCAGCCGAGACCGACTAGAAAACTCTGGAAACACCATATATTTT
CASSRDRLENSGNTIYF
>.|TRBJ2-3|TRBV2|.
TGTGCCAGCAGGGCGGGGATAGCGGCCGGGGATACGCAGTATTTT
CASRAGIAAGDTQYF
>TRBD2|TRBJ2-1|TRBV9|.
TGTGCCAGCAGCACTAGCGGGGGTACTTACAATGAGCAGTTCTTC
CASSTSGGTYNEQFF
>.|TRBJ2-6|TRBV18|.
TGTGCCAGCTCACCACAGGCCCTCTCTGGGGCCAACGTCCTGACTTTC
CASSPQALSGANVLTF
>.|TRBJ1-5|TRBV30|.
TGTGCCTGGAATACAGGATACAATCAGCCCCAGCATTTT
CAWNTGYNQPQHF
>TRBD1|TRBJ1-2|TRBV10-3|.
TGTGCCATCAGTGCGACGGACGGGGGACAGGGAGTTGGCTATGGCTACACCTTC
CAISATDGGQGVGYGYTF
>TRBD2|TRBJ2-3|TRBV11-2|.
TGTGCCAGCAGCCTTAGGACTAGCGGGGCGGATACGCAGTATTTT
CASSLRTSGADTQYF
>.|TRBJ1-1|TRBV30|.
TGTGCCTGGAGCCGTGTGGGGACCACTGAAGCTTTCTTT
CAWSRVGTTEAFF
>TRBD2|TRBJ2-5|TRBV2|.
TGTGCCAGCACTCTAGCGGGGGGGTTCCCCGAGACCCAGTACTTC
CASTLAGGFPETQYF
>.|TRBJ2-2|TRBV19|.
TGTGCCAGTAGTACAGGACAGCTAAGGGAGCTGTTTTTT
CASSTGQLRELFF
>TRBD2|TRBJ2-5|TRBV15|.
TGTGCCACCAGCAGAGGGCCTAGCGGGTTTCCTCAAGAGACCCAGTACTTC
CATSRGPSGFPQETQYF
>.|TRBJ2-4|TRBV4-1|.
TGCGCCAGCAGCCAAGATAGGGGCCCGGGCTCTAGTCAGTACTTC
CASSQDRGPGSSQYF
>.|TRBJ2-7|TRBV7-2|few
TGTGCCAGCAGCTACAGGGTGGACTACGAGCAGTACTTC
CASSYRVDYEQYF
>.|TRBJ1-2|TRBV11-3|.
TGTGCCAGCAGCTTCCCGGGGAGGCCTAACTATGGCTACACCTTC
CASSFPGRPNYGYTF
>.|TRBJ1-3|TRBV4-1|.
TGCGCCAGCAGCCAAGGGGCCAGCCCAGCTGGAAACACCATATATTTT
CASSQGASPAGNTIYF
>.|TRBJ2-5|TRBV6-1|.
TGTGCCAGCAGCAATCGAGAGACCCAGTACTTC
CASSNRETQYF
>TRBD1|TRBJ1-1|TRBV5-8|.
TGTGCCAGCAGCTCACAGGGGGCGAGCACTGAAGCTTTCTTT
CASSSQGASTEAFF
>.|TRBJ1-4|TRBV4-2|.
TGTGCCAGCAGCCATGACAATGAAAAACTGTTTTTT
CASSHDNEKLFF
>TRBD1|TRBJ1-1|TRBV7-9|.
TGTGCCAGCAGCTCCACCCGGGACAGGGTTGGGAACACTGAAGCTTTCTTT
CASSSTRDRVGNTEAFF
>.|TRBJ1-3|TRBV6-5|.
TGTGCCAGCAGTTCCCTAGTGGCAAACTCTGGAAACACCATATATTTT
CASSSLVANSGNTIYF
>.|TRBJ2-1|TRBV4-1|.
TGCGCCAGCAGCCTTCTAGTTCTCTCCTACAATGAGCAGTTCTTC
CASSLLVLSYNEQFF
>TRBD2|TRBJ2-5|TRBV2|.
TGTGCCAGCAGCGGGACTAGCGGGGAGACCCAGTACTTC
CASSGTSGETQYF
>.|TRBJ1-1|TRBV4-2|.
TGTGCCAGCAGCCAAGATTTGGCCAGCCACACTGAAGCTTTCTTT
CASSQDLASHTEAFF
>.|TRBJ1-4|TRBV5-6|.
TGTGCCAGCAGCACGGGCCGGGGAGCAGTAAGGGAAAAACTGTTTTTT
CASSTGRGAVREKLFF
>.|TRBJ2-5|TRBV7-8|.
TGTGCCAGCAGCTTCCCAGGGGCAGAGACCCAGTACTTC
CASSFPGAETQYF
>.|TRBJ2-1|TRBV11-3|.
TGTGCCAGCAGCATCGGGACTTCTTCCTACAATGAGCAGTTCTTC
CASSIGTSSYNEQFF
>TRBD1|TRBJ1-1|TRBV6-5|.
TGTGCCAGCAGTAGAGACAGGGTAGCCCACACTGAAGCTTTCTTT
CASSRDRVAHTEAFF
>.|TRBJ2-2|TRBV11-2|once
TGTGCCAGCAGCTTCAGTCCCACCGGGGAGCTGTTTTTT
CASSFSPTGELFF
>.|TRBJ1-1|TRBV20-1|.
TGCAGTGCTCGCGGGAACACTGAAGCTTTCTTT
CSARGNTEAFF
>.|TRBJ1-6|TRBV9|.
TGTGCCAGCAGCGTAGGGGGGCTAGGTAATTCACCCCTCCACTTT
CASSVGGLGNSPLHF